This TCR beta chain was obtained from a study of T-cell memory formation after mild COVID-19. MiXCR, applied by TCRdb to the 5' RACE reads, yields one record per CDR3 protein. The repertoire holds roughly 170,000 distinct CDR3 sequences, with roughly 18% as singletons. Germline-derived CDR1 and CDR2 are SEHNR and FQNEAQ (reference sequence). Trimming removed 3 bases at V and 4 bases at J, with 12 bases between. CDR3 length: 14 residues. The V and J genes are TRBV7-9 and TRBJ1-2; D remains unclear. Sequenced sample: PBMCs or a T cell subset sorted from them (not recorded which). This receptor was taken from a man aged 18 to 29 who had mild COVID-19 (a few samples of this study predate the infection). Cell type and time point are not known. CDR3 DNA: TGTGCCAGCAGCTTTGGGGAGCCAGGCTATGGCTACACCTTC. It encodes CASSFGEPGYGYTF.